The present entry profiles one T cell receptor beta chain with its context. These data belong to a study of control samples from healthy donors and cancer patients. Generated by immunoSEQ multiplex PCR, the TCRdb table keeps only in-frame clones and is missing some. The table lists about 95,000 clones, 85% of them singletons. Between the trimmed V and J ends, which lost 5 bases and 0 bases, there was a span of 20 bases. The CDR3 has 17 residues. Germline V lookup: CDR1 MDHEN, CDR2 SYDVKM. The clonotype comes from a man aged 30 to 39 in good health. The chain uses TRBV28 and TRBJ2-7; a possible D gene is TRBD2 (6 bases). Sequencing was performed on blood. CDR3 sequence reads: CASSPPAGTTSSYEQYF. The CDR3 DNA reads as TGTGCCAGCAGTCCCCCCGCCGGGACGACTAGCTCCTACGAGCAGTACTTC.